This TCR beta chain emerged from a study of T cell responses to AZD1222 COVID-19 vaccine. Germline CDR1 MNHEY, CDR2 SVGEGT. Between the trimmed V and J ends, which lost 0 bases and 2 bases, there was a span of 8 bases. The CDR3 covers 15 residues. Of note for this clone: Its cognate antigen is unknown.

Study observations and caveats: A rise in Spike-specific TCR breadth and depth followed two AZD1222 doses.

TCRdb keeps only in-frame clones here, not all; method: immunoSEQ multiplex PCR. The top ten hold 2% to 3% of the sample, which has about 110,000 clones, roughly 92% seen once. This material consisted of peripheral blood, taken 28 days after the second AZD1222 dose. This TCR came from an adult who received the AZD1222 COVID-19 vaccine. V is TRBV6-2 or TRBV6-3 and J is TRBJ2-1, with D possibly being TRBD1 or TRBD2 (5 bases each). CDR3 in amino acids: CASSYSGDPYNEQFF. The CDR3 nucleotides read TGTGCCAGCAGTTACTCAGGGGACCCCTACAATGAGCAGTTCTTC.